The clone carrying this T cell receptor (beta chain) came up a few times. This record belongs to a study of response to subunit inactivated influenza vaccine. The germline V gene encodes CDR1 LGHNA and CDR2 YSLEER. The CDR3 consists of 15 residues. The V gene lost 0 bases and the J gene lost 5 bases, with 11 bases spanning the gap. TCRdb recomputed calls from the RT-PCR reads with MiXCR, one row per CDR3 protein. Of about 540,000 distinct CDR3 sequences detected, under 30% appear once; the ten largest clones hold approximately 3%. This same sample was also taken into another study, of T cells expressing NK-cell markers. As that study records: The cDNA for TCR beta came from 5'RACE template switching with UMIs. Several experiments added an anti-gamma-delta TCR antibody to sort only alpha-beta TCR T cells.

The specimen comprised CD4+ T cells sorted from PBMCs, sampled roughly 12 days after vaccination. The chain links TRBV4-3 to TRBJ2-1; tentative D call: TRBD1 (6 bases). The receptor comes from a man in his forties or fifties who received an inactivated influenza vaccine. The chain's CDR3 is CASSQEAGADNEQFF. The CDR3 nucleotides read TGCGCCAGCAGCCAAGAGGCAGGGGCGGACAATGAGCAGTTCTTC.